This T cell receptor (beta chain) derives from a study of blood T cells in healthy people across ages. Concerning this clonotype itself: Its target is not known.

V gave up 10 bases and J gave up 0 bases, with 10 bases separating them. The CDR3 contains 13 residues. Each sample provided at least 5.5 micrograms of extracted total RNA. A second 7 to 11 cycle PCR used barcoded and J-beta primers. TCRdb analysed the 5' RACE reads with MiXCR anew, one entry per CDR3 protein. The data show 750,000 to 850,000 distinct CDR3 sequences, more than 20% seen once. Notes on the study in general: Considered underestimates were the diversity estimates obtained from one million T cells.

The same sample was also used in a study of T cells of mothers and their children. According to that study: Three mothers and their six children, all healthy Caucasians, donated.

Source material: blood. The source of this sequence is a boy aged 10-17 years in good health. V is TRBV12-3 or TRBV12-4 and J is TRBJ2-1; D unclear. Here the CDR3 DNA reads TGTGCCACGGCCGGTAGCTCCTACAATGAGCAGTTCTTC. Its translation is CATAGSSYNEQFF.